Following are 10 T cell receptor beta chains from one sample sequenced in a study of early T cells in non-severe SARS-CoV-2 infection. Each CDR3 protein gets one entry after TCRdb re-called the 5' RACE reads with MiXCR. In the table there are 70,000 to 85,000 distinct CDR3 sequences, 9% to 15% of which are singletons. The sequenced sample was whole blood. The receptors originated from an adult who was a healthcare worker with PCR-confirmed SARS-CoV-2 infection or an uninfected control (not recorded which).

The chain carries TRBV27 and TRBJ1-3; D unclear. This CDR3 is built from 15 residues. Germline-derived CDR1 and CDR2 are MNHEY and SMNVEV (reference sequence). V was shortened by 7 bases and J by 0 bases, with 13 bases between the two germline ends. The CDR3 bases are TGTGCCAGCACCCTGATGGGGTCCTCTGGAAACACCATATATTTT. Translating it yields CASTLMGSSGNTIYF.

This chain links TRBV24-1 with TRBJ2-1, with 9 bases lining up with TRBD2. CDR3 length: 15 residues. After removal of 3 bases from V and 5 bases from J, the junction contained 4 bases not matched to a gene. Per germline, CDR1 KGHDR and CDR2 SFDVKD. The CDR3 DNA reads TGTGCCACCAGTGATCCCGGGACTAGCAACAATGAGCAGTTCTTC. Amino acids: CATSDPGTSNNEQFF.

The chain employs TRBV4-1 and TRBJ1-5; 9 nucleotides line up with TRBD1. The CDR3 has 15 amino acids. The germline V gene encodes CDR1 MGHRA and CDR2 YSYEKL. V trimming: 3 bases; J trimming: 5 bases; junction bases outside the gene matches: 5. CDR3: CASSQEDRGYQPQHF. The CDR3 region has the DNA TGCGCCAGCAGCCAGGAGGACAGGGGATATCAGCCCCAGCATTTT.

This clonotype was seen many times. This chain connects TRBV7-3 to TRBJ2-3; no clear D. This CDR3 has 16 residues. Looked up from germline, CDR1 is SGHTA and CDR2 is FQGTGA. The V gene lost 0 bases and the J gene lost 4 bases, with 14 bases spanning the gap. This CDR3 reads CASSLTRTLGADTQYF. CDR3 DNA sequence: TGTGCCAGCAGCTTAACTCGGACCCTTGGGGCAGATACGCAGTATTTT.

The V gene is TRBV11-1, the J gene TRBJ1-1; D gene ambiguous. Germline CDR1 SGHAT, CDR2 FQDESV (reference sequence). V dropped 5 bases and J dropped 0 bases, with 13 bases sitting between them. CDR3 size: 15 residues. CDR3 loop: CASSKEDGVNTEAFF. Here the CDR3 DNA reads TGTGCCAGCAGCAAAGAGGACGGAGTGAACACTGAAGCTTTCTTT.

J is TRBJ2-3 and V is TRBV12-1; TRBD1 reflects the table's D call only, with no check against the DNA. TRBV12-1 is recorded as a pseudogene. The CDR3 has 16 amino acids. Written as DNA, the CDR3 is TGTGCCAGCAGCTCCCGCCGGGACCTTTACACAGATACGCAGTATTTT. Translated: CASSSRRDLYTDTQYF.

Concerning this clonotype itself: A single base separates this from a much larger clone, so it may be a read error. The chain has TRBV24-1 and TRBJ2-3; 7 nucleotides align to TRBD1. CDR3 length: 13 amino acids. Germline V lookup: CDR1 KGHDR, CDR2 SFDVKD. V lost 12 bases, J lost 5 bases, and 10 bases stayed unmatched. This chain's CDR3 is CAAGDRRGDTQYF. The DNA of the CDR3 is TGTGCCGCAGGGGACAGACGCGGAGATACGCAGTATTTT.

This clonotype was counted between two and nine times. The chain recombines TRBV9 with TRBJ1-1; TRBD1 matches 8 bases. CDR1 is SGDLS, CDR2 YYNGEE, per germline. V dropped 2 bases and J dropped 4; count of bases not matched to a gene: 1. CDR3 length: 13 amino acids. The CDR3 DNA reads TGTGCCAGCAGCGTGACAGGGGCCACTGAAGCTTTCTTT. Protein: CASSVTGATEAFF.

This clonotype was detected many times. The chain recombines TRBV4-2 with TRBJ2-7, with TRBD2 matching 7 bases. The CDR3 sequence is 15 residues long. Losses at the gene ends were 5 bases for V and 0 bases for J; bases not matched to a gene: 7. Per germline, CDR1 LGHNA and CDR2 YNFKEQ. Here the CDR3 DNA reads TGTGCCAGCAGCTCCCTCGGCGGGAGCTCCTACGAGCAGTACTTC. Its translation: CASSSLGGSSYEQYF.

The chain couples TRBV12-3 or TRBV12-4 to TRBJ2-3; 11 nucleotides match TRBD2. The CDR3 runs 17 residues. V was pared by 7 bases and J by 4 bases, with 13 bases of the junction left unmatched. CDR3 region: CASTWGLAGGPSDTQYF. The DNA for the CDR3 is TGTGCCAGCACCTGGGGCTTAGCGGGAGGGCCATCAGATACGCAGTATTTT.